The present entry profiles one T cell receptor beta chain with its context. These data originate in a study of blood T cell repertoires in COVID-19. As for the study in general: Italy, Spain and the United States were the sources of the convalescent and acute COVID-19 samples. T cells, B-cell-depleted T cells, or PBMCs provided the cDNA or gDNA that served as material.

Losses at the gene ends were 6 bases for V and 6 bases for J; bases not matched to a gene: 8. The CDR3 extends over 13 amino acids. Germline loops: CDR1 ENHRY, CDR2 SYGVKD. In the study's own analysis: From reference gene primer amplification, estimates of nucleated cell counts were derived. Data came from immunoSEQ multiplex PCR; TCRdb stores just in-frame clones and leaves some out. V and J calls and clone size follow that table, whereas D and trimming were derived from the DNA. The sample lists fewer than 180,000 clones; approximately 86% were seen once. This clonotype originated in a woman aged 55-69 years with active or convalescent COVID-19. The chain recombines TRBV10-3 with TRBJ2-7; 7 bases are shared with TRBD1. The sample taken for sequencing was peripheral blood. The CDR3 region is CAIRDDRASEQYF. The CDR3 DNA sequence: TGTGCCATCAGAGATGACAGGGCCAGCGAGCAGTACTTC.